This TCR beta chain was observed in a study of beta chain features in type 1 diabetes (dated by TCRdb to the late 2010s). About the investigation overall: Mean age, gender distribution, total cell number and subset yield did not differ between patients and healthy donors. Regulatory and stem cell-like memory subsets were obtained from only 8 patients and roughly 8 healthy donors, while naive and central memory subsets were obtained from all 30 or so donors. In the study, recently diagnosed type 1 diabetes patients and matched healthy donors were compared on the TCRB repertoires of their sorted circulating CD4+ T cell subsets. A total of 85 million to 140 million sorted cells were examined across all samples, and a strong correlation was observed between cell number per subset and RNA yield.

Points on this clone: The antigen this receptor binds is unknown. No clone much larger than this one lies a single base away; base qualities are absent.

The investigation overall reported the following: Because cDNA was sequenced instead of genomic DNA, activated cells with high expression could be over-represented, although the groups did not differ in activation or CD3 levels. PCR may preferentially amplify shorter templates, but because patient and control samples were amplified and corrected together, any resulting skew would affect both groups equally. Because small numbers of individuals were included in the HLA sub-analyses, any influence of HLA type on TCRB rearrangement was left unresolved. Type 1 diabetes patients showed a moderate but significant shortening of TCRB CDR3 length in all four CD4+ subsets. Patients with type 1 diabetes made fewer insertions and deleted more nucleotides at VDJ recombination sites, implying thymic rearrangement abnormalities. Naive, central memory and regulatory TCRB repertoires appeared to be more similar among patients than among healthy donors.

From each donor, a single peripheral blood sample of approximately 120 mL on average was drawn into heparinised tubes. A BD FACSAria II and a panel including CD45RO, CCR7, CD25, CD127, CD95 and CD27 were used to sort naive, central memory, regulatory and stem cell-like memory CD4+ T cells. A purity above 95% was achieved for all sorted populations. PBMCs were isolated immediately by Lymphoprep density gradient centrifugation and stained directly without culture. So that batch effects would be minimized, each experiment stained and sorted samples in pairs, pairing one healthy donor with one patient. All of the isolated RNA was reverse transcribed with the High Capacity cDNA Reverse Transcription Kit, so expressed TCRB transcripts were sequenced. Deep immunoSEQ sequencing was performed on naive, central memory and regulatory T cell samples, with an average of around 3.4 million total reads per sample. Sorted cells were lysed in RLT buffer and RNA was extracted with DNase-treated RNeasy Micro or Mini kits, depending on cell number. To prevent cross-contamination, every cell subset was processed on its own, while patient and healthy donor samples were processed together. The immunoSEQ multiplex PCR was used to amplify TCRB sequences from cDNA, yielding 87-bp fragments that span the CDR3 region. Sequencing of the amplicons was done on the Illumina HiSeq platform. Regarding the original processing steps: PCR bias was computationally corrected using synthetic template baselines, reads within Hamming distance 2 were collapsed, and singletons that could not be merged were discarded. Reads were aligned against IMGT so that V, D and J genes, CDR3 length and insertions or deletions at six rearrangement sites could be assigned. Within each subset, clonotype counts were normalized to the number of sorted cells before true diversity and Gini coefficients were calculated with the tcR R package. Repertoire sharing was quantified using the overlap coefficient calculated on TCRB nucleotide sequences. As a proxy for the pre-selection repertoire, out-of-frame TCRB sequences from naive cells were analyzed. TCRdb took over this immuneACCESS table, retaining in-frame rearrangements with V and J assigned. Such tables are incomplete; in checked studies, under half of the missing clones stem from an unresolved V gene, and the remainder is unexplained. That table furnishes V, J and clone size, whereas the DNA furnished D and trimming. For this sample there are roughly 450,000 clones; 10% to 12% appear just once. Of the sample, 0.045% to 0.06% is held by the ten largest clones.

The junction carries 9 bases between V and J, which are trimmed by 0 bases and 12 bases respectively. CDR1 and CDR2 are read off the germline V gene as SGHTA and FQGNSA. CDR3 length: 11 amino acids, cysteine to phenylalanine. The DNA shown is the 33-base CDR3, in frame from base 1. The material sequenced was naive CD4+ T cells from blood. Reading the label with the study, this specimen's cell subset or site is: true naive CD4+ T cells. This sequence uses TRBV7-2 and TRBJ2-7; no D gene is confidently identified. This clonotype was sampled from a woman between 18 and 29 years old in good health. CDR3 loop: CASSLAGFVYF. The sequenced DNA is TGTGCCAGCAGCTTAGCGGGATTCGTGTACTTC.